This T cell receptor beta chain stems from a study of cytomegalovirus exposure and HLA in healthy donors. Turning to the study itself: Most genotyped donors, roughly 80% of roughly 400, had Caucasian-associated genetic ancestry.

Researchers ran the PCR with 60 Vbeta and 13 Jbeta primers. Profiling relied on immunoSEQ multiplex PCR, and the TCRdb table lists in-frame clones only, not all of them. The data contain under 200,000 clones, roughly 77% of them singletons. CDR3 size: 14 residues. Germline loops: CDR1 ENHRY, CDR2 SYGVKD. V was pared by 5 bases and J by 3 bases, with 11 bases between. The chain has TRBV10-3 and TRBJ2-1; D is perhaps TRBD1 (6 bases). The sample was PBMCs. The sequence was obtained from a male donor in good health and CMV-seropositive. CDR3 sequence: CAISFRDIYNEQFF. The CDR3 DNA reads TGTGCCATCAGTTTCAGGGACATCTACAATGAGCAGTTCTTC.